Listed here are 14 T cell receptor beta chains from one sample, sequenced in a study of cytomegalovirus exposure and HLA in healthy donors. Vbeta (60) and Jbeta (13) primers were used in the PCR. Generated by immunoSEQ multiplex PCR, the TCRdb table keeps only in-frame clones and is missing some. Of 95,000 to 150,000 clones detected, approximately 76% appear once; the ten largest clones hold roughly 31%. The sequenced material came from PBMCs. The receptors stem from a man aged 55-75 years in good health and CMV-seropositive.

V usage is TRBV5-1 and J usage is TRBJ2-3; TRBD1 is a possible D gene (6 bases). V lost 3 bases and J lost 4, with 18 bases in between. The CDR3 contains 16 residues. Germline CDR1 reads SGHRS; CDR2 reads YFSETQ. The CDR3 DNA follows: TGCGCCAGCAGCTCCGAAGGACAGCCCGGATCAGATACGCAGTATTTT. Translation: CASSSEGQPGSDTQYF.

This chain links TRBV21-1 with TRBJ1-5; the table gives TRBD1 as D, unverified against the DNA. TRBV21-1 is designated a pseudogene. The CDR3 runs to 12 residues. The CDR3 here is CASSGRDQPQHF. The CDR3 nucleotides are TGTGCCAGCAGCGGCAGGGATCAGCCCCAGCATTTT.

The table lists this clone with a few counts. The rearrangement joins TRBV7-9 to TRBJ1-2, with D unclear. The CDR3 is 13 amino acids. V was cut by 5 bases and J by 7 bases, with 14 bases left in between. CDR1 and CDR2 from the germline V gene are SEHNR and FQNEAQ (reference sequence). The CDR3 DNA reads TGTGCCAGCAGCCCGCCAGGAGGCCCTGGCTACACCTTC. Its translation: CASSPPGGPGYTF.

V is TRBV30 and J is TRBJ1-2; no reliable D call. Trimming removed 8 bases at V and 2 bases at J, with 12 bases between. The V gene's germline CDR1 is GTSNPN and CDR2 SVGIG (reference sequence). The CDR3 has 12 residues. CDR3 in DNA: TGTGCCACCTTGGGTAGCAACTATGGCTACACCTTC. Its translation is CATLGSNYGYTF.

V usage is TRBV30 and J usage is TRBJ2-7; 10 nucleotides agree with TRBD2. The CDR3 is made up of 14 amino acids. The V and J ends lost 7 bases and 2 bases, in that order; junction bases with no gene match: 8. Germline CDR1 and CDR2: GTSNPN and SVGIG (reference sequence). CDR3 bases: TGTGCCTCTCGGCTAGCGGGGGCTCCCTACGAGCAGTACTTC. As protein: CASRLAGAPYEQYF.

The V and J genes are TRBV29-1 and TRBJ2-1, with TRBD2 matching 8 bases. This CDR3 spans 16 amino acids. Germline assignment: CDR1 SQVTM and CDR2 ANQGSEA. Trimming removed 3 bases from V and 0 bases from J; junction bases left unmatched: 7. Written as DNA, the CDR3 is TGCAGCGTTGACCAGCGGGGGTCCTACTCCTACAATGAGCAGTTCTTC. Amino acid sequence: CSVDQRGSYSYNEQFF.

The gene calls are TRBV9 and TRBJ2-7; 11 bases are shared with TRBD2. V shed 4 bases and J 3 bases; nucleotides not matched to a gene: 9. CDR3 size: 16 residues. The germline CDR1 and CDR2 sequences are SGDLS and YYNGEE. CDR3 coding DNA: TGTGCCAGCAGCACTCGGACTAGCGGGTCTTACTACGAGCAGTACTTC. This gives the protein CASSTRTSGSYYEQYF.

This chain links TRBV6-1 with TRBJ2-2; 10 bases align to TRBD2. Germline CDR1 reads MNHNS; CDR2 reads SASEGT. CDR3 size: 18 residues. Trimming cost V 0 bases and J 8 bases; bases outside gene matches: 12. The CDR3 spells CASSEALLAGDFGGELFF. CDR3 in DNA: TGTGCCAGCAGTGAAGCGCTCCTAGCGGGGGATTTTGGTGGGGAGCTGTTTTTT.

This clone was detected only once. V gene TRBV21-1 combines with J gene TRBJ1-1; no check of the table's D call, TRBD1, against the DNA was made. TRBV21-1 is marked as a pseudogene. There are 17 residues in the CDR3. CDR3 sequence (DNA): TGTGCCAGCAGCAAAACGTCTCGGGCAGGGACATCCACTGAAGCTTTCTTT. Translation gives CASSKTSRAGTSTEAFF.

The chain is built from TRBV30 and TRBJ1-4; D possibly corresponds to TRBD1 (6 bases). The CDR3 extends over 15 amino acids. CDR1 is GTSNPN and CDR2 is SVGIG in the germline V gene (reference sequence). V lost 2 bases to trimming and J lost 7 bases, with 17 bases between them. The CDR3: CAWSTTRGRSEKLFF. DNA of the CDR3: TGTGCCTGGAGTACCACCAGGGGTAGGAGTGAAAAACTGTTTTTT. Drawing the rest from reference TRBV30 and TRBJ1-4, the complete variable domain is SQTIHQWPATLVQPVGSPLSLECTVEGTSNPNLYWYRQAAGRGLQLLFYSVGIGQISSEVPQNLSASRPQDRQFILSSKKLLLSDSGFYLCAWSTTRGRSEKLFFGSGTQLSVL.

The chain uses TRBV27 and TRBJ2-7, with TRBD1 identical over 8 bases. With 3 bases clipped from V and 3 bases from J, the junction kept 7 bases outside the gene matches. The CDR3 has 15 residues. The V gene's germline CDR1 is MNHEY and CDR2 SMNVEV (reference sequence). The CDR3 DNA is TGTGCCAGCAGTTTCTACCGGGACAGGCACTACGAGCAGTACTTC. Translating gives CASSFYRDRHYEQYF.

This clone was found a few times. V and J are TRBV18 and TRBJ2-5; 7 bases line up with TRBD2. The CDR3 covers 15 residues. CDR1 and CDR2 from the germline V gene are KGHSH and LQKENI. After removal of 3 bases from V and 1 base from J, the junction contained 5 bases not matched to a gene. CDR3 region: CASSPPTGGQETQYF. Written as DNA, the CDR3 is TGTGCCAGCTCACCCCCTACGGGAGGCCAAGAGACCCAGTACTTC.

The gene calls are TRBV19 and TRBJ1-1, with TRBD1 matching over 9 bases. With 6 bases clipped from V and 4 bases from J, the junction kept 3 bases outside the gene matches. The CDR3 contains 13 residues. Germline V CDR1 and CDR2: LNHDA, SQIVND (reference sequence). CDR3 coding DNA: TGTGCCAGTAGAAGGACAGGGGCCACTGAAGCTTTCTTT. Translated, it gives CASRRTGATEAFF.

This chain links TRBV7-8 with TRBJ1-6; unclear D gene. V dropped 5 bases and J dropped 10 bases, with 15 bases sitting between them. Germline CDR1 reads SGHVS; CDR2 reads FQNEAQ. This CDR3 region has 14 residues. CDR3 in DNA: TGTGCCAGCAGCCCGAGGACTTATGGGTCACCCCTCCACTTT. Translation: CASSPRTYGSPLHF.